Below are 28 T cell receptor beta chains sequenced from a single sample in a study of blood T cell repertoires in COVID-19. TCRdb keeps only in-frame clones here, not all; method: immunoSEQ multiplex PCR. The sample lists approximately 170,000 clones, 80% to 90% occurring once. Sequencing used peripheral blood. Receptors originate from a man between 45 and 60 years old with active or convalescent COVID-19.

The V call is TRBV6-6, the J call TRBJ2-7; 12 bases are shared with TRBD2. After removal of 6 bases from V and 0 bases from J, the junction contained 6 bases not matched to a gene. The CDR3 spans 16 residues. From germline, CDR1 is MNHNY and CDR2 SVGAGI (reference sequence). Here the CDR3 DNA reads TGTGCCAGCAGAACTGGACTAGCGGGATTCTCCTACGAGCAGTACTTC. It is translated as CASRTGLAGFSYEQYF.

The genes are TRBV30 and TRBJ2-3; D remains unclear. Germline V gene data show CDR1 as GTSNPN and CDR2 as SVGIG (reference sequence). Trimming took off 0 bases at V and 2 bases at J, with 12 bases between the two ends. This CDR3 has 15 residues. The CDR3 sequence is CAWSVRPADTDTQYF. CDR3 DNA sequence: TGTGCCTGGAGTGTACGCCCGGCGGACACAGATACGCAGTATTTT.

The genes are TRBV27 and TRBJ2-2, with D possibly matching TRBD2 (6 bases). Germline V gene data show CDR1 as MNHEY and CDR2 as SMNVEV (reference sequence). Trimming removed 3 bases at V and 0 bases at J, with 17 bases between. CDR3 length: 18 amino acids. The CDR3 nucleotides read TGTGCCAGCAGTTTGTTTGCGGGGCAAACGACGAACACCGGGGAGCTGTTTTTT. Protein product: CASSLFAGQTTNTGELFF.

The chain recombines TRBV5-6 with TRBJ2-5, with D perhaps matching TRBD2 (7 bases). Per germline, CDR1 SGHDT and CDR2 YYEEEE. The CDR3 length is 15 residues. V was pared by 0 bases and J by 4 bases, with 13 bases between. The CDR3, as DNA: TGTGCCAGCAGCTTGGTTGGGGGGGCCGGAGAGACCCAGTACTTC. The encoded protein is CASSLVGGAGETQYF.

This clone appeared once. The chain couples TRBV3-1 (or the pseudogene TRBV3-2) to TRBJ2-2; tentatively, D is TRBD2 (5 bases). Looked up from germline, CDR1 is LGHDT and CDR2 is YNNKEL (reference sequence). V lost 7 bases to trimming and J lost 3 bases, with 15 bases between them. The CDR3 loop spans 15 amino acids. CDR3 sequence: CASKMSSLYTGELFF. The CDR3 nucleotides are TGTGCCAGCAAGATGTCTAGCTTGTACACCGGGGAGCTGTTTTTT.

This chain uses TRBV11-2 with TRBJ1-2; D not certain. With 5 bases removed from V and 4 bases from J, the gap between germline ends came to 17 bases. CDR3 length: 15 amino acids. Germline assignment: CDR1 SGHAT and CDR2 FQNNGV. The CDR3 is CASSDGLENLYGYTF. In DNA form, the CDR3 reads TGTGCCAGCAGCGACGGACTCGAGAATCTCTATGGCTACACCTTC.

The V and J genes are TRBV30 and TRBJ1-5, with a possible D match to TRBD1 (6 bases). Germline V gene sequence: CDR1 GTSNPN, CDR2 SVGIG (reference sequence). The V end was cut by 1 base, the J end by 6 bases, with 10 bases between. The CDR3 runs to 13 residues. CDR3 DNA: TGTGCCTGGAGTGCAGGGGACGCTCAGCCCCAGCATTTT. Translation: CAWSAGDAQPQHF.

This clone was recorded a few times. The V and J genes are TRBV4-2 and TRBJ1-5; D not resolved. From germline, CDR1 is LGHNA and CDR2 YNFKEQ. V gave up 2 bases and J gave up 6 bases, with 8 bases separating them. The CDR3 totals 13 residues. CDR3 sequence (DNA): TGTGCCAGCAGCCAATCAGGTGGTCAGCCCCAGCATTTT. Protein: CASSQSGGQPQHF.

This clone has a handful of counts. The chain recombines TRBV14 with TRBJ1-4; 9 bases align to TRBD1. The CDR3 has 16 residues. Germline CDR1 reads SGHDN; CDR2 reads FVKESK. Trimming cost V 2 bases and J 3 bases; bases outside gene matches: 4. The CDR3 loop is CASSQLDRGPNEKLFF. The CDR3 nucleotides read TGTGCCAGCAGCCAACTGGACAGGGGCCCTAATGAAAAACTGTTTTTT.

The rearrangement uses TRBV29-1 and TRBJ2-5, with TRBD2 matching 11 bases. Germline assignment: CDR1 SQVTM and CDR2 ANQGSEA. Trimming took 8 bases from V and 0 from J; bases not matched to a gene: 14. This CDR3 region has 17 residues. The CDR3 protein is CSMWGLAGGSYQETQYF. CDR3 bases: TGCAGCATGTGGGGGCTAGCGGGGGGCTCGTACCAAGAGACCCAGTACTTC.

The chain joins TRBV19 to TRBJ2-5, with a weak D call TRBD1 (5 bases). V was cut by 5 bases and J by 4 bases, with 11 bases left in between. Germline assignment: CDR1 LNHDA and CDR2 SQIVND (reference sequence). The CDR3 is 13 amino acids. CDR3 residues: CASSAPGLETQYF. As DNA, the CDR3 is TGTGCCAGTAGTGCCCCAGGGTTAGAGACCCAGTACTTC.

V usage is TRBV23-1 and J usage is TRBJ1-3; maybe TRBD1 (6 bases). TRBV23-1 carries the ORF label, with uncertain function. There are 16 residues in the CDR3. V was pared by 0 bases and J by 3 bases, with 12 bases between. CDR3 amino acids: CASSQSGGQGGNTIYF. CDR3 DNA: TGCGCCAGCAGTCAATCCGGGGGGCAGGGTGGAAACACCATATATTTT.

This chain connects TRBV7-9 to TRBJ2-1, with TRBD2 as a possible D gene (5 bases). V was pared by 11 bases and J by 16 bases, with 15 bases between. The germline V gene encodes CDR1 SEHNR and CDR2 FQNEAQ (reference sequence). The length of the CDR3 is 9 residues. CDR3 nucleotides: TGTGCCCCTGAGTACGGGGAATTCTTC. This gives the protein CAPEYGEFF. The variable domain in full, completed from reference TRBV7-9 and TRBJ2-1, reads DTGVSQNPRHKITKRGQNVTFRCDPISEHNRLYWYRQTLGQGPEFLTYFQNEAQLEKSRLLSDRFSAERPKGSFSTLEIQRTEQGDSAMYLCAPEYGEFFGPGTRLTVL.

V usage is TRBV19 and J usage is TRBJ1-5; 8 bases match TRBD1. V lost 10 bases, J lost 1 base, and 6 bases stayed unmatched. Germline CDR1 is LNHDA and CDR2 is SQIVND (reference sequence). The length of the CDR3 is 14 residues. The chain's CDR3 is CATLTGASNQPQHF. CDR3 nucleotide sequence: TGTGCCACCTTGACAGGGGCGAGCAATCAGCCCCAGCATTTT.

The V call is TRBV7-2, the J call TRBJ2-1; 7 nucleotides agree with TRBD1. V lost 4 bases, J lost 2 bases, and 2 bases stayed unmatched. The CDR3 has 14 amino acids. CDR1 is SGHTA, CDR2 FQGNSA, per germline. The CDR3 nucleotides are TGTGCCAGCAGCTCGGACAGGACCTACAATGAGCAGTTCTTC. Residues: CASSSDRTYNEQFF.

The rearrangement links TRBV6-5 to TRBJ1-1; D gene unclear. The CDR3 sequence is 13 residues long. Germline lookup yields CDR1 MNHEY and CDR2 SVGAGI. The V and J ends lost 0 bases and 6 bases respectively, with 8 bases between them. Written as DNA, the CDR3 is TGTGCCAGCAGTTACTCGAGTCGGTCTGAAGCTTTCTTT. It encodes CASSYSSRSEAFF.

The chain is built from TRBV9 and TRBJ1-5; 8 bases are shared with TRBD1. Germline V gene lookup returns CDR1 SGDLS and CDR2 YYNGEE. The ends lost 2 bases at V and 4 bases at J; junction bases unmatched: 11. The CDR3 loop spans 17 amino acids. CDR3 sequence (DNA): TGTGCCAGCAGCGTGCAGGCCGCCGGACAGGGTAATCAGCCCCAGCATTTT. Residues: CASSVQAAGQGNQPQHF.

The chain couples TRBV19 to TRBJ1-5, with 8 positions matching TRBD1. The CDR3 length is 14 residues. Germline CDR1 is LNHDA and CDR2 is SQIVND (reference sequence). J lost 7 bases, V lost 6 bases, and 8 bases had no gene match. The CDR3 nucleotides read TGTGCCAGTAGCGACCAGGGGGCGCGGCAGCCCCAGCATTTT. It translates to CASSDQGARQPQHF.

The V call is TRBV10-3, the J call TRBJ2-5, with 8 bases aligning to TRBD2. From germline, CDR1 is ENHRY and CDR2 SYGVKD. This CDR3 spans 16 amino acids. Germline trimming cut 4 bases from V and 0 bases from J; bases unmatched to any gene: 7. DNA for the CDR3: TGTGCCATCAGTGTCAGCGGGGGAGTAAACCAAGAGACCCAGTACTTC. Protein sequence: CAISVSGGVNQETQYF.

The V call is TRBV7-9, the J call TRBJ1-2; D uncertain. Deletions cut 5 bases from V and 7 bases from J, with 14 bases between. This CDR3 is 13 amino acids long. CDR1 and CDR2 from the germline V gene are SEHNR and FQNEAQ (reference sequence). The DNA for the CDR3 is TGTGCCAGCAGCGGAGGCCAGGCGGGTGGCTACACCTTC. Protein sequence: CASSGGQAGGYTF.

The rearrangement joins TRBV28 to TRBJ1-1; TRBD1 might be the D (6 bases). The CDR3 is 13 residues long. V lost 8 bases, J lost 4 bases, and 14 bases lay in between. Germline lookup yields CDR1 MDHEN and CDR2 SYDVKM. This chain's CDR3 is CASFGQTFTEAFF. The CDR3 DNA sequence: TGTGCCAGCTTCGGACAGACCTTCACTGAAGCTTTCTTT.

This sequence joins TRBV6-2 or TRBV6-3 and TRBJ1-2; D remains unclear. V was pared by 0 bases and J by 8 bases, with 13 bases between. The CDR3 extends over 14 amino acids. CDR1 and CDR2 from the germline V gene are MNHEY and SVGEGT. The CDR3 reads CASSYSTERWGYTF. CDR3 coding DNA: TGTGCCAGCAGTTACTCGACGGAGCGATGGGGCTACACCTTC.

The chain links TRBV19 to TRBJ1-6; 7 bases are a match to TRBD1. The CDR3 consists of 13 residues. Trimming at V came to 6 bases and at J to 7 bases, leaving 3 bases not matched to a gene. Germline V gene lookup returns CDR1 LNHDA and CDR2 SQIVND (reference sequence). For the CDR3, the DNA is TGTGCCAGTAGGACAGGGCCGAATTCACCCCTCCACTTT. This translates into CASRTGPNSPLHF.

The chain is built from TRBV19 and TRBJ2-3; tentatively, D is TRBD2 (5 bases). Trimming pared 0 bases from V and 5 bases from J, leaving 9 bases between. The germline V gene has CDR1 LNHDA and CDR2 SQIVND (reference sequence). The CDR3 extends over 14 amino acids. The CDR3 DNA follows: TGTGCCAGTAGTATAGATCAGAGGGAAGATACGCAGTATTTT. Amino acid sequence: CASSIDQREDTQYF. The variable domain in full, completed from reference TRBV19 and TRBJ2-3, reads DGGITQSPKYLFRKEGQNVTLSCEQNLNHDAMYWYRQDPGQGLRLIYYSQIVNDFQKGDIAEGYSVSREKKESFPLTVTSAQKNPTAFYLCASSIDQREDTQYFGPGTRLTVL.

V usage is TRBV6-5 and J usage is TRBJ1-5; D remains ambiguous. This CDR3 contains 13 residues. Germline assignment: CDR1 MNHEY and CDR2 SVGAGI. Deletions cut 0 bases from V and 4 bases from J, with 4 bases between. CDR3: CASSYSMNQPQHF. The CDR3 DNA reads TGTGCCAGCAGTTACTCCATGAATCAGCCCCAGCATTTT.

This sequence joins TRBV30 and TRBJ1-5; 10 positions agree with TRBD1. The CDR3 sequence is 14 residues long. The germline V gene encodes CDR1 GTSNPN and CDR2 SVGIG (reference sequence). After removal of 5 bases from V and 6 bases from J, the junction contained 7 bases not matched to a gene. In DNA, the CDR3 is TGTGCCTGGGGAGGGACAGGGGTGGGTCAGCCCCAGCATTTT. Protein: CAWGGTGVGQPQHF.

The chain employs TRBV4-1 and TRBJ2-5, with no clear D. The CDR3 runs 13 residues. Deletions cut 0 bases from V and 5 bases from J, with 7 bases between. Germline V CDR1 and CDR2: MGHRA, YSYEKL. CDR3 DNA sequence: TGCGCCAGCAGCCAAGATATCCGGGAGACCCAGTACTTC. Translation gives CASSQDIRETQYF.

The chain combines TRBV28 with TRBJ1-3, with D hard to call. Trimming took off 3 bases at V and 0 bases at J, with 9 bases between the two ends. The CDR3 covers 15 residues. CDR1 is MDHEN, CDR2 SYDVKM, per germline. The CDR3 nucleotides read TGTGCCAGCAGTTTCCCACAGTCCTCTGGAAACACCATATATTTT. Protein: CASSFPQSSGNTIYF.